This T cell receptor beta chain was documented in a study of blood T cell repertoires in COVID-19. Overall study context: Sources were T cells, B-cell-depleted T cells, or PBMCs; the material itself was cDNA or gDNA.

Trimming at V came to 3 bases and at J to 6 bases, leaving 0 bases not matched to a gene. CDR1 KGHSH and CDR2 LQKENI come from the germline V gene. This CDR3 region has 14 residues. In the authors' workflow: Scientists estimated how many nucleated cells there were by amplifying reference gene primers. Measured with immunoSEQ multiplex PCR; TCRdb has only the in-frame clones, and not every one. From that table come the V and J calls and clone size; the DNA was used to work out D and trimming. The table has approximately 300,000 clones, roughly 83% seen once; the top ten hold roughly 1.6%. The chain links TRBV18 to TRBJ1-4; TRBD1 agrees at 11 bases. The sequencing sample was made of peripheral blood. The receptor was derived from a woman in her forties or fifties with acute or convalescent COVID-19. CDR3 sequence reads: CASSPDRGHEKLFF. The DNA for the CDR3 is TGTGCCAGCTCACCGGACAGGGGGCATGAAAAACTGTTTTTT. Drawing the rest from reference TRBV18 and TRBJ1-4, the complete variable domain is NAGVMQNPRHLVRRRGQEARLRCSPMKGHSHVYWYRQLPEEGLKFMVYLQKENIIDESGMPKERFSAEFPKEGPSILRIQQVVRGDSAAYFCASSPDRGHEKLFFGSGTQLSVL.